The 8 T cell receptor beta chains listed next were all sequenced from one sample in a study of blood T cells in healthy people across ages. The authors ran a second PCR of roughly 7 to 11 cycles using a sample-barcoded 5' primer and a J-beta primer mix. TCRdb re-analysed the 5' RACE reads in MiXCR, keeping a single row per CDR3 protein. Here the sample spans approximately 1.5 million distinct CDR3 sequences, about 42% being singletons. The material sequenced was blood. The origin of the receptors is a woman under 30 in good health.

The rearrangement links TRBV9 to TRBJ2-5; 9 bases map to TRBD2. V was pared by 4 bases and J by 11 bases, with 15 bases of the junction left unmatched. Germline values: CDR1 SGDLS, CDR2 YYNGEE. The CDR3 has 15 residues. The CDR3, as DNA: TGTGCCAGCAGCACCGGGACTAGCATGAGCAATGAGCAGTACTTC. Amino acids: CASSTGTSMSNEQYF.

The CDR3 here is CSAGDSGTGNTIYF. The CDR3 nucleotides read TGCAGCGCAGGAGACAGCGGGACAGGAAACACCATATATTTT. The chain has TRBV29-1 and TRBJ1-3, with TRBD1 as a possible D gene (6 bases). V lost 7 bases and J lost 4, with 17 bases in between. The CDR3 runs 14 residues. Germline loops: CDR1 SQVTM, CDR2 ANQGSEA.

The chain combines TRBV20-1 with TRBJ2-3; D is unclear. Trimming pared 6 bases from V and 0 bases from J, leaving 10 bases between. Germline V CDR1 and CDR2: DFQATT, SNEGSKA (reference sequence). The CDR3 consists of 13 residues. The CDR3 here is CSAKPPSTDTQYF. In DNA form, the CDR3 reads TGCAGTGCCAAACCGCCCAGCACAGATACGCAGTATTTT.

The rearrangement uses TRBV20-1 and TRBJ2-1, with 7 bases matching TRBD2. This CDR3 is built from 15 residues. Germline CDR1 is DFQATT and CDR2 is SNEGSKA (reference sequence). J lost 7 bases, V lost 1 base, and 10 bases had no gene match. For the CDR3, the DNA is TGCAGTGCTAGAGGTCGCGGGGGACCTTTAAATGAGCAGTTCTTC. It specifies CSARGRGGPLNEQFF.

V usage is TRBV10-3 and J usage is TRBJ2-1; possibly TRBD1 or TRBD2 for D (6 bases each). Germline loops: CDR1 ENHRY, CDR2 SYGVKD. V was trimmed by 7 bases and J by 6 bases, leaving 10 bases between them. CDR3 length: 12 amino acids. The CDR3 reads CAINRGLNEQFF. The CDR3 DNA follows: TGTGCCATCAATCGGGGGCTCAATGAGCAGTTCTTC.

V gene TRBV7-3 combines with J gene TRBJ2-1, with D unclear. The CDR3 extends over 16 amino acids. With 1 base removed from V and 0 bases from J, the gap between germline ends came to 10 bases. Looked up from germline, CDR1 is SGHTA and CDR2 is FQGTGA. The CDR3: CASSLMGRSSYNEQFF. For the CDR3, the DNA is TGTGCCAGCAGCTTAATGGGCAGGAGCTCCTACAATGAGCAGTTCTTC.

The rearrangement joins TRBV29-1 to TRBJ2-5; D might be TRBD2 (5 bases). With 4 bases removed from V and 11 bases from J, the gap between germline ends came to 20 bases. The CDR3 has 13 residues. Germline CDR1 is SQVTM and CDR2 is ANQGSEA. Here the CDR3 reads CSVVTTIAGEQYF. Here the CDR3 DNA reads TGCAGCGTTGTGACGACTATTGCCGGTGAGCAGTACTTC.

This clonotype has only a few counts. The genes are TRBV29-1 and TRBJ2-7; D ambiguous. The CDR3 is 11 amino acids. CDR1 is SQVTM, CDR2 ANQGSEA, per germline. Between the trimmed V and J ends, which lost 5 bases and 1 base, there was a span of 6 bases. The CDR3 here is CSVRWSYEQYF. As DNA, the CDR3 is TGCAGCGTTCGTTGGTCCTACGAGCAGTACTTC.